This T cell receptor (beta chain) was captured in a study of naive and memory T cell subsets. This CDR3 spans 15 amino acids. CDR1 and CDR2 (germline): SNHLY, FYNNEI. Deletions cut 7 bases from V and 0 bases from J, with 13 bases between. Both TRBC1 and TRBC2 were covered by a beta constant-region primer of two equimolar oligonucleotides. Ligated cDNA was amplified by four rounds of PCR with nested alpha and beta constant-region primers and SP2. TCRdb reprocessed the UMI-ligation and nested PCR reads with MiXCR, giving one entry per CDR3 protein. The table records about 90,000 distinct CDR3 sequences, over 9% of them present only once. General study points: A few larger clonotypes appeared in naive repertoires, especially CD8, possibly memory cells re-expressing CD45RA. Over 85% of naive TCR sequences appeared only once, unlike memory subsets.

This clonotype came up many times. No antigen is known for it. The chain has TRBV2 and TRBJ1-5; D gene uncertain. This sequence originates from a human donor in good health. Sample: naive CD4+ T cells from blood. CDR3 sequence: CASTEAEGSNQPQHF. For the CDR3, the DNA is TGTGCCAGCACCGAAGCAGAGGGTAGCAATCAGCCCCAGCATTTT.